The present TCR beta chain was sequenced within a study of blood T cell repertoires in COVID-19. Study in general: Samples representing acute and convalescent COVID-19 were sourced from the United States, Italy and Spain. The analysed material was cDNA or gDNA that came from T cells, B-cell-depleted T cells, or PBMCs.

How the authors handled the data: By means of reference gene primer amplification, nucleated cell counts were estimated. The protocol was immunoSEQ multiplex PCR, while the TCRdb copy is restricted to in-frame clones and leaves out a portion. V and J calls and clone size follow that table, whereas D and trimming were derived from the DNA. Of about 180,000 clones detected, 86% appear once; the ten largest clones hold under 3%. The CDR3 sequence is 15 residues long. Per germline, CDR1 MNHEY and CDR2 SVGEGT. V lost 0 bases and J 4 bases, leaving 12 bases between the germline ends. The chain has TRBV6-2 or TRBV6-3 and TRBJ1-2, with D unclear. This receptor was identified in a woman in her twenties or thirties with active or convalescent COVID-19. The sample taken for sequencing was peripheral blood. CDR3 in amino acids: CASSYSSEGGYGYTF. CDR3 sequence (DNA): TGTGCCAGCAGTTACTCGAGTGAGGGCGGCTATGGCTACACCTTC.